Presented here are 9 T cell receptor beta chains from one specimen sequenced in a study of cytomegalovirus exposure and HLA in healthy donors (dated by TCRdb to between 2016 and 2019). The receptor library was made with the immunoSEQ multiplex PCR assay. For the multiplex PCR, a mixture combining 60 forward primers for TCR Vbeta segments and 13 reverse primers for TCR Jbeta segments was used. This is the immuneACCESS table as TCRdb keeps it, with only in-frame sequences that have V and J called. A part of the clones is gone; compared with another copy, unresolved V genes explain less than half, and the rest is unexplained. The sample includes 60,000 to 70,000 clones, with 79% observed a single time. The ten largest clones add up to roughly 3% of the sample. The sample was PBMCs. Source of these receptors: a woman in her thirties in good health and CMV-seronegative.

The chain combines TRBV6-1 with TRBJ2-3, with 8 bases that match TRBD1. The germline V gene has CDR1 MNHNS and CDR2 SASEGT. This CDR3 has 15 residues. The V gene end was trimmed by 6 bases and the J gene end by 2 bases; junction bases not matched to a gene: 7. CDR3 sequence (DNA): TGTGCCAGCAGCGAGGGACAGGCCTTCACAGATACGCAGTATTTT. Translation: CASSEGQAFTDTQYF.

This clone was counted between two and nine times. The chain uses TRBV10-3 and TRBJ2-2, with a possible D match to TRBD2 (6 bases). CDR3 length: 14 residues. Germline CDR1 is ENHRY and CDR2 is SYGVKD. Trimming took off 4 bases at V and 5 bases at J, with 11 bases between the two ends. The CDR3 sequence is CAISGGGVTGELFF. CDR3 in DNA: TGTGCCATCAGTGGAGGAGGGGTTACCGGGGAGCTGTTTTTT.

This chain uses TRBV30 with TRBJ1-1, with D perhaps matching TRBD1 (6 bases). The V gene's germline CDR1 is GTSNPN and CDR2 SVGIG (reference sequence). This CDR3 contains 13 residues. Trimming cost V 7 bases and J 0 bases, with 12 bases left between them. CDR3: CALLQGMNTEAFF. DNA for the CDR3: TGTGCCTTACTCCAGGGGATGAACACTGAAGCTTTCTTT.

This clone was found once. The rearrangement joins TRBV10-3 to TRBJ2-1; 7 nucleotides align to TRBD1. V lost 9 bases to trimming and J lost 13 bases; unmatched junction nucleotides: 9. The V gene's germline CDR1 is ENHRY and CDR2 SYGVKD. This CDR3 is built from 11 residues. As DNA, the CDR3 is TGTGCCATAGCTTTAGACAGGGAACAGTTCTTC. Translated: CAIALDREQFF.

The rearrangement joins TRBV6-5 to TRBJ1-3, with a weak D call TRBD1 (5 bases). This CDR3 is built from 14 residues. V was clipped by 5 bases and J by 1 base, with 9 bases between them. Germline CDR1 reads MNHEY; CDR2 reads SVGAGI. CDR3 in DNA: TGTGCCAGCAGTACTCCAGGGTCTGGAAACACCATATATTTT. It is translated as CASSTPGSGNTIYF.

The chain employs TRBV18 and TRBJ2-3; D is undetermined. CDR3 size: 18 residues. Trimming left V 0 bases short and J 4 bases short, with 20 bases between. The germline V gene encodes CDR1 KGHSH and CDR2 LQKENI. CDR3 amino acids: CASSPPQPMMVGADTQYF. The CDR3 DNA sequence: TGTGCCAGCTCACCACCGCAGCCGATGATGGTGGGCGCAGATACGCAGTATTTT.

The chain joins TRBV14 to TRBJ2-3; no firm D call. The germline V gene encodes CDR1 SGHDN and CDR2 FVKESK. CDR3 length: 20 amino acids. Trimming removed 4 bases from V and 4 bases from J, with 30 bases in between. The CDR3 region is CASSPRVGSKDVKLADTQYF. The CDR3 DNA reads as TGTGCCAGCAGCCCTCGGGTCGGCTCTAAAGACGTGAAATTGGCAGATACGCAGTATTTT.

This clone has only a few counts. The gene calls are TRBV9 and TRBJ2-3, with TRBD2 matching over 7 bases. After removal of 0 bases from V and 4 bases from J, the junction contained 8 bases not matched to a gene. This CDR3 contains 16 residues. Germline V gene sequence: CDR1 SGDLS, CDR2 YYNGEE. The DNA of the CDR3 is TGTGCCAGCAGCGTAGGTTTCGGAGGGAGGGCAGATACGCAGTATTTT. Its translation: CASSVGFGGRADTQYF. The full variable domain, with the rest looked up from reference TRBV9 and TRBJ2-3, is DSGVTQTPKHLITATGQRVTLRCSPRSGDLSVYWYQQSLDQGLQFLIQYYNGEERAKGNILERFSAQQFPDLHSELNLSSLELGDSALYFCASSVGFGGRADTQYFGPGTRLTVL.

This chain connects TRBV19 to TRBJ2-2; 7 positions match TRBD1. The CDR3 sequence is 13 residues long. V was clipped by 7 bases and J by 6 bases; unmatched bases: 5. Looked up from germline, CDR1 is LNHDA and CDR2 is SQIVND (reference sequence). The CDR3 DNA follows: TGTGCCAGTAAATGGGGGACAGCCGGGGAGCTGTTTTTT. It is translated as CASKWGTAGELFF.